Reported below is one T cell receptor beta chain. There are a few counts of this clone. This clone's antigen is unknown. Base qualities are missing; no much larger clone stands one base away. Looking up the germline V gene yields CDR1 SGDLS and CDR2 YYNGEE. Taken from cysteine to phenylalanine, the CDR3 has 15 residues. Only CDR3 DNA remains: 45 bases, in frame from the first base. At the junction V is shortened by 5 bases and J by 3 bases; bases outside the gene matches: 8. Libraries were prepared through the immunoSEQ multiplex PCR assay. The multiplex PCR relied on a mix of 60 forward primers for TCR Vbeta segments and 13 reverse primers for TCR Jbeta segments. The CDR3 region of rearranged TCR beta genes was amplified from genomic DNA with a multiplex PCR assay. The Illumina HiSeq System was used to sequence the amplified TCR beta libraries as 87-base-pair reads. The paper's data handling went like this. Across the 500 to 850 repertoires, a later analysis counted about 81 million unique TCR beta chains, around 11 million of which were shared by at least two donors. Raw reads were error-corrected and collapsed into unique sequences with a nearest-neighbor algorithm that merged closely related sequences to remove PCR and sequencing errors. To assign V, D and J gene segments, CDR3 sequences were aligned to IMGT reference sequences. For a sequence to be retained, a match of at least six nucleotides to both a V gene segment and a J gene segment was required. A rearrangement counted as productive if the CDR3 had no stop codons and remained in frame with V and J, and every other rearrangement counted as non-productive. Following IMGT convention, CDR3 was defined as the stretch from the second conserved V-encoded cysteine to the conserved J-encoded phenylalanine. Sequences without an unambiguous match to a single V gene segment were excluded from the earlier analysis of about 640 of the donors. An earlier analysis of a few hundred of the donors called V segments functional above 56.7% productive rearrangements and segregating when the between-donor standard deviation exceeded 5%. A statistical classification framework was built to diagnose cytomegalovirus status from the catalog of TCR beta chain sequences. A later analysis assigned V and J genes by comparing TCR nucleotide sequences with IMGT/GENE-DB human TR gene sequences. Using the TCRdist pipeline, a later analysis assigned CDR3 sequences along with most-parsimonious VDJ recombination scenarios. In a later analysis, each TCR beta chain was defined by its CDR3 amino acid sequence together with its V-gene family, and reads lacking a unique V-gene family were excluded. As a way to deal with suspected cross-contamination and a sequencing artifact, a later analysis dropped 450 to 700 nucleotide sequences that were highly shared and had low generation probability. In a later analysis, a clonal expansion index for each public chain was calculated from normalized within-repertoire ranks of inferred template counts. Generation probabilities in a later analysis came from a VDJ recombination model fitted to out-of-frame rearrangements, and those results were checked against IGoR. In a later analysis, TCR-TCR, TCR-HLA and TCR-CMV co-occurrence was scored with hypergeometric tests, and a repertoire-size bias correction was applied to TCR pairs. A later analysis estimated false discovery rates by permuting HLA or CMV assignments 20 times. In a later analysis, co-occurring TCRs were grouped using DBSCAN, with TCRdist sequence similarity added in when clustering inside HLA-allele-positive subsets. Repertoires with fewer than 30,000 or more than 120,000 public chains were left out of co-occurrence clustering, as were five repertoires with anomalous nucleotide sharing. TCRdb's version of the immuneACCESS table is confined to in-frame rearrangements and falls short of the full clone set. An unresolved V gene accounts for under half of the shortfall where checked; the remainder is of unknown origin. That table supplies the V and J calls and clone size; D and trimming were determined from the DNA. The sample profile shows roughly 70,000 clones; around 66% of them were found once. The ten largest account for around 15% of the sample.

This record belongs to a study of cytomegalovirus exposure and HLA in healthy donors (dated by TCRdb to about 2017). Study-wide context: According to an earlier analysis of a few hundred of the donors, roughly 180 million T cells yielded over 90 million unique TCR beta sequences and around 300 Gb of sequence data. Roughly 5 DR-DQ haplotypes were handled as single units for association and clustering, since linkage in the cohort was strong. Every discovery cohort repertoire had been produced on one sequencing platform. To decide whether each TCR beta V gene segment behaved as functional or pseudogenic, an earlier analysis of some 580 of the donors relied on high-throughput TCR beta sequencing. Of the 300 to 400 genotyped donors, about 84% fell in the genetic ancestry cluster associated with self-reported Caucasian donors. Both class I and class II loci were covered by HLA typing, at four-digit resolution. A separate validation cohort of some 130 different subjects was used in addition to the 666-subject first cohort. An early release covering roughly 640 HLA-typed donors comprised around 300 gigabases of sequencing data and 65 million to 100 million unique TCR sequences. The study was designed to test whether signatures of past pathogen exposure could be identified by cataloging public T cell receptors. Donor age, sex, ethnicity and CMV serostatus were collected together with the repertoire data. The number of donors typed differed by locus, with roughly 620-630 for A, B, C, DRB1 and DQB1, around 500 for DQA1, 606 for DPA1, and 472 for DPB1. Rather than drawing on any new phenotypic data, the later analysis identified candidate immune exposures from TCR beta sequences and the way those sequences occurred across donors. In a later analysis, previously published TCR beta repertoires from about 640 donors were re-analyzed and high-resolution HLA genotyping was added so that TCR occurrence patterns could be studied. A later genetic analysis took genome-wide SNP genotypes for about three fifths of the 666 donors and used that subset as a discovery cohort. To predict cytomegalovirus infection status, the study brought together high-throughput TCR immunosequencing, statistical association of individual TCRs with disease status, and machine learning. The T cell repertoires of 666 subjects were profiled by immunosequencing and related to cytomegalovirus serostatus. Among about 400 genotyped donors of the cohort, an average of about 220,000 unique TCR beta nucleotide sequences was sequenced per donor, of which roughly 17% were non-productive.

Overall study outcomes, separate from this receptor: In both the original and validation cohorts, the classifier was reported to diagnose cytomegalovirus status with high specificity and sensitivity. A further reported finding was that TCR beta sequences accurately predicted the HLA-A and HLA-B alleles for most subjects in the first cohort. Over 15 rarely observed V segments, including chromosome 9 orphons, were excluded from the earlier analysis of about 600 of the donors because counts were too low. Only TCR beta chains were sequenced in this cohort, and the absence of alpha or paired-chain data limited detectable features. A total of roughly 160 TCR beta chains were listed by the study as associated with cytomegalovirus. According to a later analysis, TCR association rates differed among HLA loci, with DRB1 alleles showing the most associated TCRs and HLA-C alleles showing the fewest. Because the 87-base-pair reads could not distinguish some IMGT-functional V segments, including TRBV6-2 and TRBV6-3, those segments were excluded. While some public TCRs were present in many individuals, most TCR sequences turned up only very rarely across donors. It was suggested by the authors that the approach could potentially be generalized to other disease states and immunological phenotypes. CMV serostatus was the only immune exposure information available for the cohort. In a later genetic analysis, a missense DCLRE1C variant was associated with V-gene and J-gene trimming of TCR beta chains, and the association was replicated in an independent cohort. A later analysis found that HLA-associated TCR beta chains were more clonally expanded and had lower generation probabilities than equally common non-associated chains. A later analysis found that most CMV-associated TCR beta chains appeared HLA-restricted, with HLA associations seemingly driven largely by CMV exposure. In a later analysis, about 16,000 TCR beta sequences were associated with specific HLA alleles at a false discovery rate of 0.05. A few of the identified cytomegalovirus-associated TCR beta chains were confirmed in vitro to be specific for cytomegalovirus antigens. Linkage disequilibrium might explain the correlated functional status among segregating V segments, but an unknown experimental factor could not be ruled out. In an earlier analysis of under 600 of the donors, most TCR beta V segments were observed in productive rearrangements about 90% or about 30% of the time, broadly matching IMGT annotations. The presence/absence analyses assumed that sequencing depth was roughly uniform across donors, and that assumption may not be true. When HLA alleles, especially DR and DQ, strongly co-occurred, TCR associations were difficult to assign to individual alleles. The sequencing pipeline was judged likely to have produced a cluster of highly shared sequence variants as a technical artifact. HLA typing was unavailable for some donors at each locus, so association tests used only the typed subset. A later analysis reported that several top co-occurrence clusters appeared linked to parvovirus B19, influenza, CMV and Epstein-Barr virus. According to a later genetic analysis, donors in an Asian-associated ancestry cluster had fewer N-insertions in productive TCRs than the approximately 650-donor mean.

The cohort comprised 666 healthy bone marrow donors. At the time of sampling, all cohort members were nominally healthy, though unrecorded immune exposures were likely present. The donor was CMV seropositive and was included in the group of approximately 300 seropositive cohort members. Each donor provided a peripheral blood sample, and peripheral blood mononuclear cells were used for TCR beta sequencing. Genomic DNA extraction from the blood cell samples was performed with the Qiagen DNeasy Blood Extraction Kit. Recombination connected TRBV9 to TRBJ2-1; TRBD1 lines up with 7 middle nucleotides. The receptor was isolated from a male donor in good health and CMV-seropositive. Sequenced: PBMCs. The DNA sequence follows: TGTGCCAGCAGTTCTGGGACAGCCTACTACAATGAGCAGTTCTTC. Translated, it reads CASSSGTAYYNEQFF.